Following are 30 T cell receptor beta chains from one sample sequenced in a study of T cell responses to AZD1222 COVID-19 vaccine. Assay: immunoSEQ multiplex PCR; the TCRdb copy retains only in-frame clones and omits some. This table has under 150,000 clones, roughly 88% appearing once. The sample in question was peripheral blood, obtained 28 days after the second AZD1222 dose. These receptors all stem from an adult who received the AZD1222 COVID-19 vaccine.

The V call is TRBV14, the J call TRBJ2-7; D is unresolved. CDR1 SGHDN and CDR2 FVKESK come from the germline V gene. Trimming removed 0 bases from V and 6 bases from J, with 9 bases in between. The CDR3 is 13 amino acids. The CDR3 is CASSQDRLLEQYF. CDR3 DNA: TGTGCCAGCAGCCAAGATAGACTCCTCGAGCAGTACTTC.

This clone appeared a single time. This chain uses TRBV5-4 with TRBJ2-5; 8 nucleotides align to TRBD1. V shed 3 bases, J shed 4 bases, and the junction held 5 bases outside the gene matches. The CDR3 consists of 14 residues. Germline V lookup: CDR1 SGHNT, CDR2 YYREEE (reference sequence). The DNA for the CDR3 is TGTGCCAGCAGCTGGACAGGGTACGGAGAGACCCAGTACTTC. This translates into CASSWTGYGETQYF.

In DNA form, the CDR3 reads TGTGCCAGCAGCTTAGATAGGACTAGCGGGGGAGCCCCCTTGAAGACCCAGTACTTC. This encodes CASSLDRTSGGAPLKTQYF. V usage is TRBV7-2 and J usage is TRBJ2-5, with 13 bases fitting TRBD2. The CDR3 covers 19 residues. Germline CDR1 and CDR2: SGHTA and FQGNSA. V lost 1 base and J lost 6; bases outside the gene matches: 14.

This clone appeared a single time. This chain links TRBV28 with TRBJ2-1; TRBD2 aligns across 7 bases. J gave up 2 bases and V 6 bases, and 10 bases lay outside the gene matches. Germline CDR1 MDHEN, CDR2 SYDVKM. The CDR3 runs to 16 residues. CDR3 loop: CASSRGASGPYNEQFF. CDR3 DNA sequence: TGTGCCAGCAGCCGAGGGGCTAGCGGCCCCTACAATGAGCAGTTCTTC.

The count of this clone is one. The chain couples TRBV7-9 to TRBJ2-7; possible D gene TRBD2, 5 bases. Per germline, CDR1 SEHNR and CDR2 FQNEAQ (reference sequence). The CDR3 consists of 13 residues. V dropped 2 bases and J dropped 5 bases, with 10 bases sitting between them. The CDR3 is CASSLRGPDEQYF. CDR3 bases: TGTGCCAGCAGCTTAAGAGGGCCGGACGAGCAGTACTTC.

A single count supports this clone. The rearrangement links TRBV6-2 or TRBV6-3 to TRBJ1-1; D may be TRBD1 (5 bases). The germline V gene encodes CDR1 MNHEY and CDR2 SVGEGT. Trimming removed 1 base from V and 10 bases from J, with 13 bases in between. The CDR3 is 13 amino acids. CDR3 in DNA: TGTGCCAGCAGTTACTACGGGCCCGGGGGAGCTTTCTTT. It is translated as CASSYYGPGGAFF.

The J gene is TRBJ1-2, the V gene TRBV6-5, with TRBD1 matching 9 bases. Germline V gives CDR1 MNHEY, CDR2 SVGAGI. The CDR3 loop spans 15 amino acids. V gave up 6 bases and J gave up 8 bases; unmatched junction bases: 13. CDR3 nucleotide sequence: TGTGCCAGCAGGACCCCGGGACAGGGTAGAGGGGGCTACACCTTC. Protein product: CASRTPGQGRGGYTF.

This sequence joins TRBV29-1 and TRBJ2-2; either TRBD1 or TRBD2 may supply D (6 bases each). This CDR3 is built from 14 residues. V lost 7 bases to trimming and J lost 2 bases, with 14 bases between them. CDR1 SQVTM and CDR2 ANQGSEA come from the germline V gene. The CDR3 DNA sequence: TGCAGCGCCGCGGGGACATATAACACCGGGGAGCTGTTTTTT. This sequence encodes CSAAGTYNTGELFF.

This clone was counted once. This chain links TRBV12-3 or TRBV12-4 with TRBJ2-7; D ambiguous. The CDR3 length is 11 residues. Trimming stripped 3 bases from V and 4 bases from J, with 4 bases between. CDR3 sequence (DNA): TGTGCCAGCAGTTTTAAGTACGAGCAGTACTTC. Protein: CASSFKYEQYF.

The chain joins TRBV14 to TRBJ1-4; D remains ambiguous. This CDR3 spans 15 amino acids. V was pared by 4 bases and J by 0 bases, with 9 bases between. Germline lookup yields CDR1 SGHDN and CDR2 FVKESK. In DNA, the CDR3 is TGTGCCAGCAGCCCGCACAGAGCAACTAATGAAAAACTGTTTTTT. As protein: CASSPHRATNEKLFF. The entire variable domain, with the rest obtained from reference TRBV14 and TRBJ1-4, is as follows: EAGVTQFPSHSVIEKGQTVTLRCDPISGHDNLYWYRRVMGKEIKFLLHFVKESKQDESGMPNNRFLAERTGGTYSTLKVQPAELEDSGVYFCASSPHRATNEKLFFGSGTQLSVL.

The rearrangement joins TRBV6-5 to TRBJ2-3, with D perhaps matching TRBD1 or TRBD2 (5 bases each). With 6 bases removed from V and 6 bases from J, the gap between germline ends came to 16 bases. CDR1 MNHEY and CDR2 SVGAGI come from the germline V gene. The CDR3 has 14 amino acids. CDR3: CASRGTYLGDTQYF. DNA of the CDR3: TGTGCCAGCAGGGGGACCTATCTAGGGGATACGCAGTATTTT.

This chain joins TRBV19 and TRBJ2-7; no reliable D call. The germline gives CDR1 LNHDA, CDR2 SQIVND (reference sequence). Between the trimmed V and J ends, which lost 3 bases and 2 bases, there was a span of 8 bases. This CDR3 has 13 amino acids. CDR3 amino acids: CASSISITYEQYF. The CDR3 nucleotides are TGTGCCAGTAGTATCTCGATCACCTACGAGCAGTACTTC.

This sequence joins TRBV28 and TRBJ2-5, with no clear D. The CDR3 has 14 residues. V shed 5 bases and J shed 5 bases, with 15 bases lying between them. Germline CDR1 is MDHEN and CDR2 is SYDVKM. This chain's CDR3 is CASSPRSPGETQYF. CDR3 sequence (DNA): TGTGCCAGCAGTCCACGGTCGCCTGGTGAGACCCAGTACTTC.

The genes are TRBV7-2 and TRBJ1-2; D remains unclear. The germline gives CDR1 SGHTA, CDR2 FQGNSA. Trimming took 3 bases from V and 3 from J, leaving 11 bases between them. The CDR3 runs 14 residues. CDR3 in DNA: TGTGCCAGCAGCTTGGACCTCGGGGACTATGGCTACACCTTC. Translation: CASSLDLGDYGYTF.

The V and J genes are TRBV3-1 (or the pseudogene TRBV3-2) and TRBJ1-2; D unresolved. With 0 bases removed from V and 4 bases from J, the gap between germline ends came to 9 bases. The germline V gene has CDR1 LGHDT and CDR2 YNNKEL (reference sequence). The length of the CDR3 is 14 residues. CDR3 sequence: CASSQDPAGYGYTF. Here the CDR3 DNA reads TGTGCCAGCAGCCAAGATCCGGCAGGCTATGGCTACACCTTC.

The chain combines TRBV20-1 with TRBJ2-1; TRBD2 matches at 9 bases. The CDR3 length is 13 residues. With V trimmed by 3 bases and J by 5 bases, 2 bases remained unmatched. From germline, CDR1 is DFQATT and CDR2 SNEGSKA (reference sequence). CDR3 sequence: CSASASGDNEQFF. The CDR3 region has the DNA TGCAGTGCTAGTGCTAGCGGGGACAATGAGCAGTTCTTC.

This clone was recorded a few times. The V and J genes are TRBV5-4 and TRBJ1-2, with D possibly being TRBD1 (5 bases). Trimming took off 4 bases at V and 4 bases at J, with 17 bases between the two ends. CDR1 and CDR2 (germline): SGHNT, YYREEE (reference sequence). This CDR3 spans 15 amino acids. The DNA of the CDR3 is TGTGCCAGCAGCCCGAGACAGAATTTAGGCTATGGCTACACCTTC. Its protein product is CASSPRQNLGYGYTF. Full variable domain (remainder filled in from reference TRBV5-4 and TRBJ1-2): ETGVTQSPTHLIKTRGQQVTLRCSSQSGHNTVSWYQQALGQGPQFIFQYYREEENGRGNFPPRFSGLQFPNYSSELNVNALELDDSALYLCASSPRQNLGYGYTFGSGTRLTVV.

The chain employs TRBV6-2 or TRBV6-3 and TRBJ1-2; no clear D gene. V shed 5 bases and J shed 3 bases, with 7 bases lying between them. The germline V gene has CDR1 MNHEY and CDR2 SVGEGT. The CDR3 extends over 12 amino acids. The chain's CDR3 is CASSRTDYGYTF. The CDR3 DNA follows: TGTGCCAGCAGTCGGACGGACTATGGCTACACCTTC.

V is TRBV6-5 and J is TRBJ2-1, with TRBD2 matching 8 bases. The CDR3 is made up of 14 amino acids. Per germline, CDR1 MNHEY and CDR2 SVGAGI. With 6 bases clipped from V and 2 bases from J, the junction kept 3 bases outside the gene matches. CDR3 sequence reads: CASRKAGAYNEQFF. The CDR3 coding sequence is TGTGCCAGCAGGAAAGCGGGGGCCTACAATGAGCAGTTCTTC.

A remark on this clone: This specimen includes other DNA sequences encoding the same CDR3. The rearrangement uses TRBV9 and TRBJ2-3, with a weak D call TRBD2 (7 bases). CDR1 and CDR2 (germline): SGDLS, YYNGEE. The CDR3 has 16 residues. V gave up 0 bases and J gave up 3 bases, with 14 bases separating them. DNA of the CDR3: TGTGCCAGCAGCGTAGGCCGGGGGGCCGGGACAGATACGCAGTATTTT. Translating it yields CASSVGRGAGTDTQYF. The full variable domain, rest sourced from reference TRBV9 and TRBJ2-3, is DSGVTQTPKHLITATGQRVTLRCSPRSGDLSVYWYQQSLDQGLQFLIQYYNGEERAKGNILERFSAQQFPDLHSELNLSSLELGDSALYFCASSVGRGAGTDTQYFGPGTRLTVL.

The rearrangement links TRBV2 to TRBJ2-5, with D possibly being TRBD2 (5 bases). This CDR3 contains 13 residues. Trimming took off 7 bases at V and 4 bases at J, with 13 bases between the two ends. Germline-derived CDR1 and CDR2 are SNHLY and FYNNEI. CDR3 bases: TGTGCCAGCAACCGGGAACGGGGAGAGACCCAGTACTTC. Residues: CASNRERGETQYF.

This clone was counted a few times. This rearrangement joins TRBV11-3 to TRBJ2-1; 14 bases align to TRBD2. The V gene end was trimmed by 3 bases and the J gene end by 3 bases; junction bases not matched to a gene: 1. Germline CDR1 is SGHNT and CDR2 is YENEEA. The CDR3 runs 16 residues. In DNA, the CDR3 is TGTGCCAGCAGCTTGGGACTAGCGGGGGACTACAATGAGCAGTTCTTC. Translating gives CASSLGLAGDYNEQFF.

In its sample, this clone was seen once. The V call is TRBV5-6, the J call TRBJ2-3; D is perhaps TRBD1 (5 bases). CDR3 length: 12 amino acids. Trimming shortened V by 2 bases and J by 7 bases, and 8 bases separated the two germline ends. Germline V gene data show CDR1 as SGHDT and CDR2 as YYEEEE. Here the CDR3 reads CASSLGAHTQYF. In DNA form, the CDR3 reads TGTGCCAGCAGCTTAGGGGCTCATACGCAGTATTTT. Drawing the rest from reference TRBV5-6 and TRBJ2-3, the complete variable domain is DAGVTQSPTHLIKTRGQQVTLRCSPKSGHDTVSWYQQALGQGPQFIFQYYEEEERQRGNFPDRFSGHQFPNYSSELNVNALLLGDSALYLCASSLGAHTQYFGPGTRLTVL.

This rearrangement joins TRBV5-1 to TRBJ1-1; unclear D gene. The CDR3 is 12 amino acids. Trimming left V 3 bases short and J 9 bases short, with 12 bases between. Germline V gives CDR1 SGHRS, CDR2 YFSETQ. DNA for the CDR3: TGCGCCAGCAGCTGGGCGGGGAATCAAGCTTTCTTT. It translates to CASSWAGNQAFF.

This clone showed up just a few times. This chain links TRBV19 with TRBJ2-7; possible D gene TRBD2, 5 bases. Germline V gene data show CDR1 as LNHDA and CDR2 as SQIVND (reference sequence). The CDR3 sequence is 13 residues long. V gave up 6 bases and J gave up 4 bases, with 13 bases separating them. The CDR3 region is CASSRTRDYEQYF. CDR3 DNA sequence: TGTGCCAGTAGCCGAACGAGGGATTACGAGCAGTACTTC.

The genes are TRBV6-4 and TRBJ1-1; unclear D gene. This CDR3 region has 9 residues. Trimming pared 6 bases from V and 10 bases from J, leaving 6 bases between. CDR1 is MRHNA, CDR2 SNTAGT, per germline. Here the CDR3 DNA reads TGTGCCAGCAGACTAAGAGCTTTCTTT. It encodes CASRLRAFF.

V and J are TRBV3-1 (or the pseudogene TRBV3-2) and TRBJ2-1; unclear D gene. In germline, CDR1 is LGHDT, CDR2 YNNKEL (reference sequence). The CDR3 length is 13 residues. The V end lost 4 bases, the J end lost 3 bases, and 7 bases lay between the germline ends. CDR3 coding DNA: TGTGCCAGCAGCCCGCAGGTCTACAATGAGCAGTTCTTC. Protein: CASSPQVYNEQFF.

About this clone itself: Its ends do not fully match the called genes, so a read error is possible. The chain uses TRBV5-5 and TRBJ2-1; either TRBD1 or TRBD2 may supply D (5 bases each). CDR1 is SGHKS and CDR2 is YYEKEE in the germline V gene (reference sequence). The CDR3 length is 14 residues. CDR3: CASSLAAGQSIALF. The CDR3 DNA is TGTGCCAGCAGCTTAGCGGCAGGACAATCTATAGCCCTCTTC.

CDR3 sequence (DNA): TGTGCCAGCAGCTTAGGGGCTAGCGGGGGAGATACGCAGTATTTT. Translation gives CASSLGASGGDTQYF. V and J are TRBV11-2 and TRBJ2-3, with 10 bases lining up with TRBD2. Germline assignment: CDR1 SGHAT and CDR2 FQNNGV. The CDR3 sequence is 15 residues long. The V segment lost 1 base and the J segment 5 bases; nucleotides outside the gene matches: 3.

This chain joins TRBV7-2 and TRBJ2-7, with 7 positions matching TRBD1. Trimming removed 3 bases from V and 6 bases from J; junction bases left unmatched: 11. The CDR3 covers 15 residues. The germline CDR1 and CDR2 sequences are SGHTA and FQGNSA. The CDR3 reads CASSFDRDRSSEQYF. The CDR3 nucleotides are TGTGCCAGCAGCTTTGACCGGGACAGATCAAGCGAGCAGTACTTC.